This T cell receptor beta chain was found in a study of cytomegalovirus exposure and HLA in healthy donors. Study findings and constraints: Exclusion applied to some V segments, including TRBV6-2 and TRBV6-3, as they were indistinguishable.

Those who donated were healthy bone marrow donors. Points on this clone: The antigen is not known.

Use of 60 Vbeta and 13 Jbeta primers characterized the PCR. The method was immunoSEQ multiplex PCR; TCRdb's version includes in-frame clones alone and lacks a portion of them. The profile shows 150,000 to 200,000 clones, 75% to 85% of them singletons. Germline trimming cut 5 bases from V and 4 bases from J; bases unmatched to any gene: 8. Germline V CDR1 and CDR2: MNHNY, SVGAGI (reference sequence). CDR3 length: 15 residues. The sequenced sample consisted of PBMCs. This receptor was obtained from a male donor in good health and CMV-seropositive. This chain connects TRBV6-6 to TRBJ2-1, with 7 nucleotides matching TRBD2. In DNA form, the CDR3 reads TGTGCCAGCAGTCCCGGGGAGGGGTTGTACAATGAGCAGTTCTTC. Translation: CASSPGEGLYNEQFF.